This paragraph covers one T cell receptor (beta chain) sequence. Its target is unknown. This sample was included in a study of T cells expressing NK-cell markers. Study observations and caveats: Among several donors, these clonotypes also ranked first in the CD3+CD56-NKG2C+ fraction.

Reanalyzing the 5' RACE reads, TCRdb keeps one entry per CDR3 protein, without DNA. The table for this sample gives 350,000 to 400,000 distinct CDR3 sequences. The germline CDR1 and CDR2 sequences are SGDLS and YYNGEE. This CDR3 is 14 amino acids long. The gene calls are TRBV9 and TRBJ2-7. Sequencing used blood T cells: a sorted CD56 or NKG2C T cell subset, CD4+ or CD8+ T cells, or bulk PBMC T cells (not recorded which). This receptor was identified in a woman aged 50 to 60 in good health. The CDR3 sequence is CASSVAGYSYEQYF. The whole variable domain, remainder taken from reference TRBV9 and TRBJ2-7, is DSGVTQTPKHLITATGQRVTLRCSPRSGDLSVYWYQQSLDQGLQFLIQYYNGEERAKGNILERFSAQQFPDLHSELNLSSLELGDSALYFCASSVAGYSYEQYFGPGTRLTVT.